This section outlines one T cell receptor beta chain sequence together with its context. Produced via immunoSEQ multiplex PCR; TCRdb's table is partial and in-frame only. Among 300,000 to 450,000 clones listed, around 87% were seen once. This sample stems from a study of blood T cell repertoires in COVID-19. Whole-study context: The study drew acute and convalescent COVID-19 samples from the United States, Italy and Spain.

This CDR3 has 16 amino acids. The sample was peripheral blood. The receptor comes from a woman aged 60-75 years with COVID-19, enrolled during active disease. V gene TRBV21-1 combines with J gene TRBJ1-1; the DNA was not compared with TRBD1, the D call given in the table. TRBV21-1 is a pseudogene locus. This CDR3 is CASSKVPLGVNTEAFF. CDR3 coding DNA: TGTGCCAGCAGCAAAGTTCCGTTAGGGGTGAACACTGAAGCTTTCTTT.